This TCR beta chain comes out of a study of blood T cell repertoires in COVID-19. The CDR3 has 13 amino acids. CDR1 and CDR2 (germline): SEHNR, FQNEAQ (reference sequence). Trimming cost V 1 base and J 5 bases, with 7 bases left between them. Source study methods: It was from reference gene primer amplification that nucleated cell counts were estimated. Assay used: immunoSEQ multiplex PCR; TCRdb lists only in-frame clones, some missing. The V and J calls and clone size are taken from that table; D and trimming were inferred from the DNA. The repertoire holds hundreds of thousands of clones, with approximately 87% as singletons.

This clonotype was sampled from a woman aged 45-60 years who had recovered from COVID-19. The sample consisted of peripheral blood. The chain recombines TRBV7-9 with TRBJ2-3, with D possibly TRBD2 on 6 matching bases. In DNA, the CDR3 is TGTGCCAGCAGCTTAGTCGGGGGAGATACGCAGTATTTT. Translating gives CASSLVGGDTQYF. The full variable domain, in which reference TRBV7-9 and TRBJ2-3 provide the parts outside the CDR3, is DTGVSQNPRHKITKRGQNVTFRCDPISEHNRLYWYRQTLGQGPEFLTYFQNEAQLEKSRLLSDRFSAERPKGSFSTLEIQRTEQGDSAMYLCASSLVGGDTQYFGPGTRLTVL.